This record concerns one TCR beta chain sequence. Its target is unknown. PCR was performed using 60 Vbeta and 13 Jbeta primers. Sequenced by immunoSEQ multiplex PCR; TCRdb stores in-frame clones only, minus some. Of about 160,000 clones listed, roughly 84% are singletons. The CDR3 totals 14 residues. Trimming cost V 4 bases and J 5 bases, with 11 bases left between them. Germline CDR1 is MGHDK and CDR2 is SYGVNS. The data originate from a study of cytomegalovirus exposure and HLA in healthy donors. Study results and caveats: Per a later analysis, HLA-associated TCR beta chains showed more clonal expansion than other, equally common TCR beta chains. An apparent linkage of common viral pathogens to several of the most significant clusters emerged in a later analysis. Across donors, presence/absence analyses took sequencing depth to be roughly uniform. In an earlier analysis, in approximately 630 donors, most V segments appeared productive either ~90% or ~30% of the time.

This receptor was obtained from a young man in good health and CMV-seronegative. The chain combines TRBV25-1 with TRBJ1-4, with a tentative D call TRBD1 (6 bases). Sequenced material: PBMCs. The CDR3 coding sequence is TGTGCCAGCAGTGTGGACAGTGAAAATGAAAAACTGTTTTTT. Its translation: CASSVDSENEKLFF.